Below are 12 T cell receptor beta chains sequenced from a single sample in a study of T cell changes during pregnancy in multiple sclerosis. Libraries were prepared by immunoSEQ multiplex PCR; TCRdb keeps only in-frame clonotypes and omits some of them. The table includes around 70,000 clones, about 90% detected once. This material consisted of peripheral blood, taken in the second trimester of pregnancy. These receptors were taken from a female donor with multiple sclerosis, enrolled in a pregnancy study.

CDR3 in amino acids: CASDVASGKNIQYF. In DNA, the CDR3 is TGTGCCAGCGATGTGGCCTCTGGCAAAAACATTCAGTACTTC. This chain connects TRBV6-1 to TRBJ2-4; D is unclear. Between the trimmed V and J ends, which lost 8 bases and 3 bases, there was a span of 14 bases. The CDR3 is 14 amino acids. The germline V gene has CDR1 MNHNS and CDR2 SASEGT.

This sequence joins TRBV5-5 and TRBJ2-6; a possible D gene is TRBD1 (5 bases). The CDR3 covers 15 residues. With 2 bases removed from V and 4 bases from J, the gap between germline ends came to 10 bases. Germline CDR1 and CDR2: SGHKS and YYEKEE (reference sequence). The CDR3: CASSFAGAGANVLTF. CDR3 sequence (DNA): TGTGCCAGCAGCTTTGCTGGGGCAGGGGCCAACGTCCTGACTTTC.

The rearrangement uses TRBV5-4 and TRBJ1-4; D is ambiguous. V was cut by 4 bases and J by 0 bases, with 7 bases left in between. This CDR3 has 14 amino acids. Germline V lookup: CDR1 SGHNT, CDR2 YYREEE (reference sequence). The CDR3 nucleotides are TGTGCCAGCAGCAGAACTCCAACTAATGAAAAACTGTTTTTT. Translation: CASSRTPTNEKLFF.

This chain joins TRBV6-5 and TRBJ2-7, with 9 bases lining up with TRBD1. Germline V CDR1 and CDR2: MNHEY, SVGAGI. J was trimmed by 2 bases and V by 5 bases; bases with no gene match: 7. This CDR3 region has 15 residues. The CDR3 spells CASSSEGTGPYEQYF. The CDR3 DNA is TGTGCCAGCAGTAGCGAGGGGACAGGGCCCTACGAGCAGTACTTC.

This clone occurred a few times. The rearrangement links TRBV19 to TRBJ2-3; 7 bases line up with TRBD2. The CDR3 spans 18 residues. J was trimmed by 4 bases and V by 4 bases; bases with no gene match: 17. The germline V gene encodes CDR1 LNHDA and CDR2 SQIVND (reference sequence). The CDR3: CASSTTITLAGDADTQYF. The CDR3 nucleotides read TGTGCCAGTAGTACCACCATCACTCTGGCGGGGGATGCAGATACGCAGTATTTT.

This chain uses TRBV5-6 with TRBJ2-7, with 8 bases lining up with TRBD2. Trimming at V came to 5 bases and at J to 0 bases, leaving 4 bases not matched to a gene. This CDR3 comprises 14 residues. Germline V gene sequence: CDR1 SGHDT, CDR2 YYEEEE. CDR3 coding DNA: TGTGCCAGCAGGAGAAGCGGGGGCTCCTACGAGCAGTACTTC. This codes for CASRRSGGSYEQYF.

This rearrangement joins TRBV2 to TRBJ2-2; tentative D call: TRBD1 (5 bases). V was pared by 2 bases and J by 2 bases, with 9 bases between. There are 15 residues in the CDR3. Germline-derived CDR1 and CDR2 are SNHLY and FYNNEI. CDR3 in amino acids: CASSETGRNTGELFF. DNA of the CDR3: TGTGCCAGCAGTGAAACAGGAAGAAACACCGGGGAGCTGTTTTTT.

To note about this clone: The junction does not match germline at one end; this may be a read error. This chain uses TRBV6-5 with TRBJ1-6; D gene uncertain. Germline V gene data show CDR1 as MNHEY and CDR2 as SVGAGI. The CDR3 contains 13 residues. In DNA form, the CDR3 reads TGTGCCGGCAGTTACCTCGGGGATTCACCCCTCCACTTT. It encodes CAGSYLGDSPLHF.

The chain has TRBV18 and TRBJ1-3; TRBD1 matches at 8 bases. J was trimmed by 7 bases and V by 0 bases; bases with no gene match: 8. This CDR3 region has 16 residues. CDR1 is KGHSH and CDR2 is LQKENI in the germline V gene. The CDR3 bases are TGTGCCAGCTCACCACCGGGACAGGCCTCCGCGAACACCATATATTTT. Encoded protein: CASSPPGQASANTIYF.

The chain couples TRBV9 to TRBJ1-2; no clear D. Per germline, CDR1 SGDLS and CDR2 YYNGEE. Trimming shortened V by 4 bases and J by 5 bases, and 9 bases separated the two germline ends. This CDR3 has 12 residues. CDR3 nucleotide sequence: TGTGCCAGCAGCCAAGACGGGTATGGCTACACCTTC. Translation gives CASSQDGYGYTF.

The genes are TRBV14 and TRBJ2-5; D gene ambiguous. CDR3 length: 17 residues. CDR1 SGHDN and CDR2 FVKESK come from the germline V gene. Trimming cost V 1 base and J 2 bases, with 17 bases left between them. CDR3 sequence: CASSQVPLRVYQETQYF. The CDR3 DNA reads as TGTGCCAGCAGCCAAGTACCTTTACGGGTTTATCAAGAGACCCAGTACTTC.

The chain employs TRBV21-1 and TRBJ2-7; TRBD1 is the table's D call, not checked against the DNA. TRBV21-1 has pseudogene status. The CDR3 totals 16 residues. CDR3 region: CASSKPGGTGVHEQYF. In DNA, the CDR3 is TGTGCCAGCAGCAAACCGGGGGGGACAGGGGTCCACGAGCAGTACTTC.